The 22 T cell receptor beta chains below were found in one sample sequenced in a study of CD8+ T cells in alopecia areata. Treatment specified: oral pan-JAK inhibitor, 5-10 mg twice daily. After isolation, RNA underwent reverse transcription to generate cDNA as the sequencing template. Only in-frame clones appear in the TCRdb table, and some are missing; sequencing was by immunoSEQ multiplex PCR. Among 200,000 to 250,000 clones, roughly 64% were seen once, and the ten largest hold roughly 4.2%. Sequences were derived from CD4+ T cells sorted from blood, sampled at week 4, from a patient treated with tofacitinib. The source is a human donor with alopecia areata.

The chain combines TRBV5-1 with TRBJ2-4; 11 nucleotides match TRBD1. Germline lookup yields CDR1 SGHRS and CDR2 YFSETQ. The V and J ends lost 2 bases and 9 bases, in that order; junction bases with no gene match: 4. This CDR3 region has 14 residues. CDR3 DNA sequence: TGCGCCAGCAGCTTACCCGGGACAGGGGGCATTCAGTACTTC. It is translated as CASSLPGTGGIQYF.

This rearrangement joins TRBV2 to TRBJ2-7; D remains unclear. From germline, CDR1 is SNHLY and CDR2 FYNNEI. The CDR3 is 12 residues long. V lost 7 bases, J lost 2 bases, and 9 bases lay in between. As DNA, the CDR3 is TGTGCCAGCACTTCCGGTGCCTACGAGCAGTACTTC. Its translation: CASTSGAYEQYF.

The CDR3 DNA follows: TGCGCCAGCAGCCAAGATGCTAGCGGGCGAGCCAAAAACATTCAGTACTTC. This translates into CASSQDASGRAKNIQYF. The chain is built from TRBV4-3 and TRBJ2-4; 8 nucleotides line up with TRBD2. The CDR3 is 17 residues long. V lost 0 bases to trimming and J lost 0 bases; unmatched junction nucleotides: 4. Germline CDR1 LGHNA, CDR2 YSLEER.

The chain couples TRBV13 to TRBJ1-2; D call uncertain. Germline V lookup: CDR1 PRHDT, CDR2 FYEKMQ (reference sequence). With 5 bases removed from V and 0 bases from J, the gap between germline ends came to 7 bases. The CDR3 length is 13 residues. The CDR3 bases are TGTGCCAGCAGCCCGACCGCTAACTATGGCTACACCTTC. As protein: CASSPTANYGYTF.

This clone has more than one count but fewer than ten. The chain recombines TRBV30 with TRBJ2-5, with D perhaps matching TRBD2 (5 bases). Trimming left V 3 bases short and J 3 bases short, with 14 bases between. Germline assignment: CDR1 GTSNPN and CDR2 SVGIG (reference sequence). The CDR3 is made up of 14 amino acids. This CDR3 is CAWRKYGGEETQYF. The CDR3 DNA is TGTGCCTGGAGGAAGTATGGAGGCGAAGAGACCCAGTACTTC.

This clone was seen a few times. V usage is TRBV28 and J usage is TRBJ2-5, with 12 bases fitting TRBD2. Germline CDR1 reads MDHEN; CDR2 reads SYDVKM. Trimming removed 5 bases from V and 2 bases from J; junction bases left unmatched: 3. The CDR3 is made up of 15 amino acids. The CDR3 bases are TGTGCCAGCAGTCGAGGACTAGCGGGACAAGAGACCCAGTACTTC. It encodes CASSRGLAGQETQYF.

Only a few counts were recorded for this clone. This chain joins TRBV4-1 and TRBJ1-6; TRBD1 is a possible D gene (6 bases). The CDR3 is made up of 16 amino acids. The germline V gene encodes CDR1 MGHRA and CDR2 YSYEKL. Between the trimmed V and J ends, which lost 4 bases and 6 bases, there was a span of 16 bases. In DNA, the CDR3 is TGCGCCAGCAGCCGACTGGGGGCGGGTCGTAATTCACCCCTCCACTTT. Protein product: CASSRLGAGRNSPLHF.

This rearrangement joins TRBV6-1 to TRBJ2-1; the D is unclear. V was shortened by 5 bases and J by 4 bases, with 9 bases between the two germline ends. Germline V gene data show CDR1 as MNHNS and CDR2 as SASEGT. This CDR3 has 13 amino acids. The CDR3 nucleotides are TGTGCCAGCAGTAAAGGGCCTTACAATGAGCAGTTCTTC. It translates to CASSKGPYNEQFF.

The chain employs TRBV29-1 and TRBJ2-5; either TRBD1 or TRBD2 may fit D (7 bases each). Germline V gene data show CDR1 as SQVTM and CDR2 as ANQGSEA. V dropped 6 bases and J dropped 4 bases, with 15 bases sitting between them. The length of the CDR3 is 13 residues. CDR3 bases: TGCAGCGTCAGACAGGGAGGGTCAGAGACCCAGTACTTC. Translating it yields CSVRQGGSETQYF.

The chain carries TRBV10-3 and TRBJ2-1; the D call may be TRBD1 or TRBD2 (5 bases each). There are 14 residues in the CDR3. The ends were cut back, 4 bases at V and 5 bases at J, with 12 bases in the middle. The germline V gene has CDR1 ENHRY and CDR2 SYGVKD. CDR3 DNA: TGTGCCATCAGTGGAGGGGCGGCCAACAATGAGCAGTTCTTC. Residues: CAISGGAANNEQFF.

This clone appeared a single time. The chain carries TRBV2 and TRBJ2-7, with unresolved D. Per germline, CDR1 SNHLY and CDR2 FYNNEI. V shed 8 bases and J shed 6 bases, with 14 bases lying between them. The CDR3 is 12 amino acids. The CDR3 loop is CASAQQKGEQYF. The CDR3 nucleotides are TGTGCCAGCGCCCAGCAGAAGGGCGAGCAGTACTTC.

Concerning this clone: Distinct nucleotide sequences in the sample also encode this CDR3. This chain connects TRBV29-1 to TRBJ2-5; 13 bases are shared with TRBD2. This CDR3 is built from 13 residues. J was trimmed by 5 bases and V by 3 bases; bases with no gene match: 0. The V gene's germline CDR1 is SQVTM and CDR2 ANQGSEA. This CDR3 reads CSVEGLAGETQYF. The CDR3 DNA reads as TGCAGCGTTGAGGGACTAGCGGGGGAGACCCAGTACTTC.

The chain links TRBV6-5 to TRBJ1-3; D gene unclear. The CDR3 runs to 13 residues. The V end was cut by 4 bases, the J end by 0 bases, with 4 bases between. Germline CDR1 MNHEY, CDR2 SVGAGI. CDR3 sequence: CASSFLSGNTIYF. CDR3 sequence (DNA): TGTGCCAGCAGTTTCCTCTCTGGAAACACCATATATTTT.

The V gene is TRBV6-5, the J gene TRBJ1-3; weak D call: TRBD1 (6 bases). The CDR3 has 16 residues. V was pared by 0 bases and J by 2 bases, with 11 bases between. The germline CDR1 and CDR2 sequences are MNHEY and SVGAGI. CDR3 bases: TGTGCCAGCAGTTACTCGGGGCAGGGGACTGGAAACACCATATATTTT. Amino acid sequence: CASSYSGQGTGNTIYF.

This clone was observed a few times. The rearrangement uses TRBV11-2 and TRBJ2-7, with unresolved D. V shed 4 bases and J shed 3 bases, with 7 bases lying between them. This CDR3 region has 12 residues. The V gene's germline CDR1 is SGHAT and CDR2 FQNNGV. The CDR3 coding sequence is TGTGCCAGCAGCTCCCGAAGCTACGAGCAGTACTTC. Translating gives CASSSRSYEQYF.

This clone was picked up a small number of times. The rearrangement uses TRBV5-4 and TRBJ1-6; D gene unclear. The germline V gene has CDR1 SGHNT and CDR2 YYREEE (reference sequence). Trimming took 0 bases from V and 7 from J, leaving 14 bases between them. There are 16 residues in the CDR3. CDR3 coding DNA: TGTGCCAGCAGCTTGGAATGGTCTAGAGGGAATTCACCCCTCCACTTT. Encoded protein: CASSLEWSRGNSPLHF.

The rearrangement uses TRBV7-2 and TRBJ1-1, with no clear D. The CDR3 length is 14 residues. Per the germline V gene, CDR1 is SGHTA and CDR2 is FQGNSA. The germline V and J ends were trimmed by 4 bases and 0 bases, with 9 bases remaining between them. The CDR3 here is CASSSRYMNTEAFF. DNA of the CDR3: TGTGCCAGCAGCTCGCGGTACATGAACACTGAAGCTTTCTTT.

The CDR3 DNA reads as TGTGCCAGCAGCTTCGGGACTAGCGGGGGGCCCACAGATACGCAGTATTTT. It yields the protein CASSFGTSGGPTDTQYF. The chain recombines TRBV7-9 with TRBJ2-3, with 15 bases fitting TRBD2. The V gene's germline CDR1 is SEHNR and CDR2 FQNEAQ (reference sequence). Germline trimming cut 3 bases from V and 2 bases from J; bases unmatched to any gene: 3. The CDR3 contains 17 residues.

The V call is TRBV6-5, the J call TRBJ2-3; possible D gene TRBD1, 5 bases. Trimming pared 10 bases from V and 3 bases from J, leaving 14 bases between. Germline values: CDR1 MNHEY, CDR2 SVGAGI. CDR3 length equals 13 residues. The chain's CDR3 is CATRVLVTDTQYF. The CDR3 DNA reads TGTGCCACCAGGGTTTTAGTTACAGATACGCAGTATTTT.

The rearrangement joins TRBV19 to TRBJ2-1; D unclear. The germline V and J ends were trimmed by 3 bases and 0 bases, with 3 bases remaining between them. Germline assignment: CDR1 LNHDA and CDR2 SQIVND (reference sequence). This CDR3 spans 13 amino acids. CDR3 DNA: TGTGCCAGTAGTATTTCCTCCTACAATGAGCAGTTCTTC. Translation gives CASSISSYNEQFF.

This clone was counted a few times. The chain is built from TRBV4-2 and TRBJ1-5; D is ambiguous. Per germline, CDR1 LGHNA and CDR2 YNFKEQ. CDR3 length equals 12 residues. V lost 0 bases and J lost 6, with 3 bases in between. This CDR3 reads CASSQEGQPQHF. DNA of the CDR3: TGTGCCAGCAGCCAAGAGGGTCAGCCCCAGCATTTT.

This clone has just one count. This chain links TRBV9 with TRBJ1-6; D is uncertain. CDR1 and CDR2 from the germline V gene are SGDLS and YYNGEE. This CDR3 is built from 15 residues. V was trimmed by 3 bases and J by 10 bases, leaving 17 bases between them. CDR3 nucleotide sequence: TGTGCCAGCAGCGGATTCCCGGAGGCTAAGTCACCCCTCCACTTT. Its translation: CASSGFPEAKSPLHF.